This T cell receptor beta chain is from a study of blood T cell repertoires in COVID-19. Germline CDR1 and CDR2: LNHNV and YYDKDF (reference sequence). There are 12 residues in the CDR3. V was cut by 3 bases and J by 8 bases, with 7 bases left in between. The table came from immunoSEQ multiplex PCR; TCRdb's copy has only in-frame clones and leaves some out. The sample has about 440,000 clones, about nine tenths seen once. This chain joins TRBV15 and TRBJ2-2; D not certain. This sequence originates from a man between 18 and 35 years old who had recovered from COVID-19. The sample taken for sequencing was PBMCs or T cells enriched from blood (not recorded which). The CDR3 DNA reads TGTGCCACCAGCAGCCCTCCGGGGGAGCTGTTTTTT. This codes for CATSSPPGELFF.